Here is one TCR beta chain with its context. Its cognate antigen is unknown. The donors, nominally healthy at sampling, likely had unrecorded immune exposures. This sample was included in a study of cytomegalovirus exposure and HLA in healthy donors. Study results and limitations: Information on immune exposure was restricted to one variable (CMV serostatus).

Use of 60 Vbeta and 13 Jbeta primers characterized the PCR. Assay used: immunoSEQ multiplex PCR; TCRdb lists only in-frame clones, some missing. Here the sample spans 95,000 to 150,000 clones, roughly four fifths being singletons. The receptor was derived from a woman in her forties in good health and CMV-seropositive. Sequencing was done on a sample of PBMCs.

The CDR3 sequence: CASSLGAGEQFF. The CDR3 bases are TGTGCCAGCAGCTTAGGAGCCGGTGAGCAGTTCTTC. The chain carries TRBV7-9 and TRBJ2-1; the D is unclear. Germline CDR1 SEHNR, CDR2 FQNEAQ (reference sequence). The CDR3 is 12 amino acids. Trimming pared 1 base from V and 9 bases from J, leaving 7 bases between.